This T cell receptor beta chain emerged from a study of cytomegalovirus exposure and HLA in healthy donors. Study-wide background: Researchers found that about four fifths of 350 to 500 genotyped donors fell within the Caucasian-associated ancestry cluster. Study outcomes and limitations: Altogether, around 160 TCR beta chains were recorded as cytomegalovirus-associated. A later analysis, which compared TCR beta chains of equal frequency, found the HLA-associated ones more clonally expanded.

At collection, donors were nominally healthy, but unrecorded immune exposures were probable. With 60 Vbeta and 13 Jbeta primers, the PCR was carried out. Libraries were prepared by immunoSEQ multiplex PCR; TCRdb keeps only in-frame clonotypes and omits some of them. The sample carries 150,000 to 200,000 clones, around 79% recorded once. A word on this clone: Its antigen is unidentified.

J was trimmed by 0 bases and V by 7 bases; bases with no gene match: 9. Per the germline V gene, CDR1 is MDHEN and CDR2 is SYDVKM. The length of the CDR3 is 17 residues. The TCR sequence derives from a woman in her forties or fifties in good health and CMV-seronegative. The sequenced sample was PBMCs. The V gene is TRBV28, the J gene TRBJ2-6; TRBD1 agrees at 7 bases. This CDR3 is CASTPRQGNSGANVLTF. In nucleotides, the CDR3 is TGTGCCAGCACCCCCCGACAGGGAAACTCTGGGGCCAACGTCCTGACTTTC.